Below, 31 T cell receptor beta chains from the same sample are listed, as sequenced in a study of identical twins. TCRdb re-analysed the 5' RACE reads in MiXCR, keeping a single row per CDR3 protein. The data show some 560,000 distinct CDR3 sequences, with more than 9% seen just once and under 3% held by the top ten. These data also featured in a second study, about yellow fever vaccine responses in identical twins.

Material for sequencing was PBMCs. These receptors were taken from a woman under 30 in good health.

The chain joins TRBV20-1 to TRBJ2-1; D call uncertain. The CDR3 loop spans 16 amino acids. Per germline, CDR1 DFQATT and CDR2 SNEGSKA (reference sequence). V was pared by 0 bases and J by 0 bases, with 12 bases between. The CDR3 region is CSARDVVGSSYNEQFF. The CDR3, as DNA: TGCAGTGCTAGAGATGTGGTGGGAAGCTCCTACAATGAGCAGTTCTTC.

This clonotype occurred many times. The chain is built from TRBV5-1 and TRBJ2-7, with 7 bases lining up with TRBD1. The junction had 3 bases not matched to a gene; V was cut back by 1 base and J by 2 bases. In germline, CDR1 is SGHRS, CDR2 YFSETQ. This CDR3 is built from 14 residues. The CDR3 nucleotides are TGCGCCAGCAGCTTGCTGCAGGGGGCCTACGAGCAGTACTTC. This encodes CASSLLQGAYEQYF.

This clonotype was seen ten or more times. The rearrangement uses TRBV12-3 or TRBV12-4 and TRBJ2-1; 7 nucleotides agree with TRBD2. The V segment lost 3 bases and the J segment 8 bases; nucleotides outside the gene matches: 10. This CDR3 region has 15 residues. The CDR3 nucleotides read TGTGCCAGCAGTTTGGGGGAGGGTCGATTGGATGAGCAGTTCTTC. It is translated as CASSLGEGRLDEQFF.

V is TRBV7-9 and J is TRBJ2-1, with D uncertain. The V end lost 2 bases, the J end lost 0 bases, and 11 bases lay between the germline ends. Germline CDR1 and CDR2: SEHNR and FQNEAQ (reference sequence). The CDR3 sequence is 16 residues long. CDR3 region: CASSLPWGSSYNEQFF. The DNA of the CDR3 is TGTGCCAGCAGCTTACCCTGGGGAAGCTCCTACAATGAGCAGTTCTTC.

This clonotype turned up a few times. The chain carries TRBV5-6 and TRBJ2-3, with TRBD2 matching 10 bases. Looked up from germline, CDR1 is SGHDT and CDR2 is YYEEEE. The CDR3 is 17 amino acids. The trim removed 4 bases at V and 4 bases at J, leaving 12 bases unmatched. CDR3 nucleotides: TGTGCCAGCAGCCTGGGGGGCAGCGGGAGGGCGGCAGATACGCAGTATTTT. Encoded protein: CASSLGGSGRAADTQYF.

This clonotype was seen at least ten times. CDR3 nucleotides: TGCAGCGTTGCGGGATACAATGAGCAGTTCTTC. Amino acid sequence: CSVAGYNEQFF. V usage is TRBV29-1 and J usage is TRBJ2-1; tentative D call: TRBD2 (5 bases). The V gene lost 4 bases and the J gene lost 4 bases, with 5 bases spanning the gap. Germline V gene sequence: CDR1 SQVTM, CDR2 ANQGSEA. The CDR3 loop spans 11 amino acids.

This clonotype was recorded many times. The J gene is TRBJ1-1, the V gene TRBV11-2; D gene uncertain. CDR1 is SGHAT and CDR2 is FQNNGV in the germline V gene. CDR3 length: 14 residues. Trimming pared 4 bases from V and 3 bases from J, leaving 12 bases between. The CDR3 loop is CASSSISTYTEAFF. In DNA, the CDR3 is TGTGCCAGCAGCTCAATAAGCACCTACACTGAAGCTTTCTTT.

This clonotype was picked up many times. This sequence joins TRBV3-1 and TRBJ2-5; 7 nucleotides align to TRBD2. Germline CDR1 reads LGHDT; CDR2 reads YNNKEL (reference sequence). J lost 2 bases, V lost 4 bases, and 1 base had no gene match. The length of the CDR3 is 13 residues. The CDR3 coding sequence is TGTGCCAGCAGCCCTAGCGGACAAGAGACCCAGTACTTC. It translates to CASSPSGQETQYF.

The table lists this clonotype with many counts. The chain links TRBV12-3 or TRBV12-4 to TRBJ2-7; D possibly matches TRBD1 or TRBD2 (5 bases each). There are 14 residues in the CDR3. Between the trimmed V and J ends, which lost 3 bases and 6 bases, there was a span of 15 bases. CDR3: CASSFDTRDGEQYF. The CDR3 nucleotides read TGTGCCAGCAGTTTCGACACCAGGGACGGCGAGCAGTACTTC.

This clonotype appeared many times. The chain recombines TRBV10-3 with TRBJ2-1; D may match TRBD1 or TRBD2 (5 bases each). V lost 1 base and J 7 bases, leaving 17 bases between the germline ends. Germline CDR1 ENHRY, CDR2 SYGVKD. This CDR3 has 16 residues. Here the CDR3 reads CAISEWGSGVGNEQFF. CDR3 coding DNA: TGTGCCATCAGTGAGTGGGGGTCTGGAGTTGGGAATGAGCAGTTCTTC.

This clonotype was detected many times. The chain employs TRBV7-6 and TRBJ1-1, with D possibly being TRBD1 (6 bases). Germline CDR1 and CDR2: SGHVS and FNYEAQ. Between the trimmed V and J ends, which lost 3 bases and 1 base, there was a span of 9 bases. The CDR3 is 14 amino acids. CDR3 residues: CASSFQDRNTEAFF. In nucleotides, the CDR3 is TGTGCCAGCAGCTTCCAGGACAGGAACACTGAAGCTTTCTTT.

This clonotype was counted ten times or more. The chain links TRBV7-8 to TRBJ2-1; 11 bases agree with TRBD2. The J segment lost 4 bases and the V segment lost 2 bases, leaving 7 bases of the junction unmatched. The CDR3 is made up of 17 amino acids. From germline, CDR1 is SGHVS and CDR2 FQNEAQ. This chain's CDR3 is CASSLLVLAGAYNEQFF. CDR3 nucleotide sequence: TGTGCCAGCAGCTTACTGGTACTAGCGGGAGCATACAATGAGCAGTTCTTC.

This clonotype was detected many times. V and J are TRBV6-5 and TRBJ2-1; weak D call: TRBD2 (6 bases). V was cut by 2 bases and J by 4 bases, with 15 bases left in between. The CDR3 sequence is 16 residues long. Germline V gene lookup returns CDR1 MNHEY and CDR2 SVGAGI. The CDR3: CASSYRTAGYYNEQFF. DNA of the CDR3: TGTGCCAGCAGTTACCGGACGGCGGGATATTACAATGAGCAGTTCTTC.

This clonotype has just a few counts. The gene calls are TRBV9 and TRBJ2-3; D could derive from TRBD1 or TRBD2 (5 bases each). The CDR3 has 16 residues. Trimming removed 4 bases from V and 2 bases from J, with 17 bases in between. Germline CDR1 reads SGDLS; CDR2 reads YYNGEE. The CDR3 DNA is TGTGCCAGCAGCTCGAAGTGGGGGAATCCCACAGATACGCAGTATTTT. It codes for CASSSKWGNPTDTQYF.

There are many counts of this clonotype. The DNA for the CDR3 is TGTGCCAGCAGCTTAGCTTCCGCAGCCGGGGAGCTGTTTTTT. It specifies CASSLASAAGELFF. J is TRBJ2-2 and V is TRBV7-2; no clear D gene. The CDR3 is 14 residues long. Germline V gene sequence: CDR1 SGHTA, CDR2 FQGNSA. The V end lost 0 bases, the J end lost 6 bases, and 8 bases lay between the germline ends.

To note about this clonotype: Being one base from a much bigger clone, this may be a read error. The V gene is TRBV7-8, the J gene TRBJ2-3, with 8 bases lining up with TRBD1. Trimming removed 7 bases from V and 1 base from J; junction bases left unmatched: 1. CDR3 length: 13 residues. Germline CDR1 is SGHVS and CDR2 is FQNEAQ. In DNA, the CDR3 is TGTGCCAGCAAACAGGGGGGCACAGATACGCAGTATTTT. This encodes CASKQGGTDTQYF.

This clonotype has at least ten counts. The chain combines TRBV19 with TRBJ2-1; the match to TRBD2 covers 7 bases. CDR1 LNHDA and CDR2 SQIVND come from the germline V gene (reference sequence). The CDR3 spans 15 residues. Trimming removed 3 bases from V and 3 bases from J; junction bases left unmatched: 5. CDR3 nucleotide sequence: TGTGCCAGTAGTATCTTGGGGGAGGGCTACAATGAGCAGTTCTTC. Protein: CASSILGEGYNEQFF.

This clonotype was detected only a few times. The chain recombines TRBV20-1 with TRBJ1-5; TRBD1 aligns across 7 bases. The trim removed 2 bases at V and 3 bases at J, leaving 4 bases unmatched. CDR3 length: 14 amino acids. CDR1 is DFQATT and CDR2 is SNEGSKA in the germline V gene (reference sequence). CDR3 protein: CSARRQGTNQPQHF. CDR3 nucleotide sequence: TGCAGTGCTAGACGACAGGGTACCAATCAGCCCCAGCATTTT.

This clonotype was found a few times. J is TRBJ2-1 and V is TRBV28, with 8 bases fitting TRBD2. There are 15 residues in the CDR3. After removal of 6 bases from V and 9 bases from J, the junction contained 13 bases not matched to a gene. CDR1 and CDR2 from the germline V gene are MDHEN and SYDVKM. The CDR3 DNA is TGTGCCAGCAGCTGGCCGGGGACTAGAATGGGTGAGCAGTTCTTC. It is translated as CASSWPGTRMGEQFF.

The rearrangement links TRBV7-9 to TRBJ2-3, with a weak D call TRBD2 (5 bases). The CDR3 covers 17 residues. The germline gives CDR1 SEHNR, CDR2 FQNEAQ (reference sequence). With 4 bases removed from V and 4 bases from J, the gap between germline ends came to 21 bases. The CDR3 bases are TGTGCCAGCAGCTCACTAGTGGCAGGCGCAGGAGCAGATACGCAGTATTTT. It encodes CASSSLVAGAGADTQYF.

The rearrangement joins TRBV12-3 or TRBV12-4 to TRBJ2-1, with a possible D match to TRBD2 (6 bases). Trimming left V 8 bases short and J 9 bases short, with 20 bases between. There are 14 residues in the CDR3. The CDR3 DNA is TGTGCCAGCTTAACCGGGAGTAAATTTGCTGAGCAGTTCTTC. Its protein is CASLTGSKFAEQFF.

This clonotype was found many times. The chain uses TRBV28 and TRBJ2-4, with D maybe TRBD1 (6 bases). With 10 bases removed from V and 6 bases from J, the gap between germline ends came to 13 bases. This CDR3 region has 12 residues. CDR1 is MDHEN and CDR2 is SYDVKM in the germline V gene. This CDR3 is CAISTGTNIQYF. Here the CDR3 DNA reads TGTGCCATCAGCACAGGGACAAACATTCAGTACTTC.

V is TRBV6-5 and J is TRBJ1-3, with unresolved D. V was trimmed by 0 bases and J by 0 bases, leaving 12 bases between them. Germline-derived CDR1 and CDR2 are MNHEY and SVGAGI. This CDR3 has 17 amino acids. This CDR3 is CASSYSSSPSSGNTIYF. CDR3 sequence (DNA): TGTGCCAGCAGTTACTCCTCCAGCCCGAGCTCTGGAAACACCATATATTTT.

This clonotype was seen many times. The rearrangement uses TRBV29-1 and TRBJ1-1; 9 bases are shared with TRBD1. Germline V gene sequence: CDR1 SQVTM, CDR2 ANQGSEA. CDR3 length equals 12 residues. The trim removed 7 bases at V and 8 bases at J, leaving 8 bases unmatched. For the CDR3, the DNA is TGCAGCGCCCGGGACAGGGTATCCGAAGCTTTCTTT. Its translation is CSARDRVSEAFF.

This clonotype was seen a handful of times. The chain uses TRBV6-4 and TRBJ2-1; D may be TRBD1 (5 bases). The V end lost 0 bases, the J end lost 14 bases, and 11 bases lay between the germline ends. This CDR3 has 12 residues. Looked up from germline, CDR1 is MRHNA and CDR2 is SNTAGT. CDR3 nucleotide sequence: TGTGCCAGCAGTGACTCGATTGGGGCGGAGTTCTTC. Translating gives CASSDSIGAEFF.

The chain recombines TRBV24-1 with TRBJ1-5; D remains unclear. Germline loops: CDR1 KGHDR, CDR2 SFDVKD. The CDR3 is 15 amino acids. Trimming removed 2 bases from V and 0 bases from J, with 7 bases in between. CDR3 sequence: CATSDSIDSNQPQHF. For the CDR3, the DNA is TGTGCCACCAGTGATTCCATAGATAGCAATCAGCCCCAGCATTTT.

This clonotype showed up just a few times. The chain uses TRBV2 and TRBJ1-5, with D hard to call. With 8 bases removed from V and 2 bases from J, the gap between germline ends came to 13 bases. The CDR3 length is 14 residues. The germline V gene has CDR1 SNHLY and CDR2 FYNNEI. CDR3 DNA sequence: TGTGCCAGCCACCCGGACGTTGGCAATCAGCCCCAGCATTTT. As protein: CASHPDVGNQPQHF. Complete variable domain (other parts from reference TRBV2 and TRBJ1-5): EPEVTQTPSHQVTQMGQEVILRCVPISNHLYFYWYRQILGQKVEFLVSFYNNEISEKSEIFDDQFSVERPDGSNFTLKIRSTKLEDSAMYFCASHPDVGNQPQHFGDGTRLSIL.

About this clonotype: A read error may explain this, as a much larger clone is one base away. The CDR3 is CASSWAVQGFTDTQYF. The CDR3 coding sequence is TGTGCCAGCAGTTGGGCGGTACAGGGGTTCACAGATACGCAGTATTTT. This chain joins TRBV12-3 or TRBV12-4 and TRBJ2-3, with 7 bases lining up with TRBD1. The trim removed 4 bases at V and 2 bases at J, leaving 9 bases unmatched. The CDR3 consists of 16 residues.

The V call is TRBV5-1, the J call TRBJ2-5; 9 bases line up with TRBD2. With V trimmed by 1 base and J by 7 bases, 8 bases remained unmatched. In germline, CDR1 is SGHRS, CDR2 YFSETQ. This CDR3 has 15 amino acids. CDR3 nucleotides: TGCGCCAGCAGCTTGCCTAGCGGGACGGTAGGGACCCAGTACTTC. Protein: CASSLPSGTVGTQYF.

This clonotype was seen ten or more times. The chain uses TRBV20-1 and TRBJ1-5; perhaps TRBD1 as D (5 bases). Trimming removed 6 bases at V and 2 bases at J, with 11 bases between. The CDR3 runs to 13 residues. CDR1 and CDR2 (germline): DFQATT, SNEGSKA (reference sequence). The CDR3 DNA sequence: TGCAGTGCGGGGGGGTTCGGCAATCAGCCCCAGCATTTT. Translating gives CSAGGFGNQPQHF.

The table lists this clonotype with a few counts. The chain carries TRBV18 and TRBJ2-5, with D possibly matching TRBD2 (6 bases). The CDR3 extends over 19 amino acids. Germline V gene lookup returns CDR1 KGHSH and CDR2 LQKENI. V dropped 5 bases and J dropped 2 bases, with 27 bases sitting between them. CDR3 coding DNA: TGTGCCAGCTCAATCTTATCAACGGCTAGCGCAAACCTGCAAGAGACCCAGTACTTC. It specifies CASSILSTASANLQETQYF.